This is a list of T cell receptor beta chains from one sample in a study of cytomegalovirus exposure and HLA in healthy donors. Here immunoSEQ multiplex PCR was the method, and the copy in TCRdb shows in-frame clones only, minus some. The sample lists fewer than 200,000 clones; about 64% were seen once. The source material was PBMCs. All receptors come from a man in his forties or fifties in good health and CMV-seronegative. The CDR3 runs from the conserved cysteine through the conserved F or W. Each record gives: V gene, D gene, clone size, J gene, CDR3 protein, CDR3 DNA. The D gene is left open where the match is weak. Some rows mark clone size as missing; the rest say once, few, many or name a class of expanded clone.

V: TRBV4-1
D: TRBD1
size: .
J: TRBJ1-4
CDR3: CASSQTSIAGGEKLFF
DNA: TGCGCCAGCAGCCAGACGTCGATTGCAGGGGGTGAAAAACTGTTTTTT

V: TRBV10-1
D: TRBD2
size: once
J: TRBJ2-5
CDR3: CASSPSGRRETQYF
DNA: TGCGCCAGCAGCCCTAGCGGAAGGCGGGAGACCCAGTACTTC

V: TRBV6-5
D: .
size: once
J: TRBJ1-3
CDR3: CASSIDRSSGNTIYF
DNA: TGTGCCAGCAGCATAGACAGGTCCTCTGGAAACACCATATATTTT

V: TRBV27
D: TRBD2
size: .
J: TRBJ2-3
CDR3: CASSLRLAGDTQYF
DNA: TGTGCCAGCAGTTTAAGACTAGCAGGAGATACGCAGTATTTT

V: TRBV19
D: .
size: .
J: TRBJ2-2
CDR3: CASKGGGTVNTGELFF
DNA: TGTGCCAGTAAGGGCGGGGGGACAGTGAACACCGGGGAGCTGTTTTTT

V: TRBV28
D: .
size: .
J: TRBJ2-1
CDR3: CASSSPGERGYNEQFF
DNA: TGTGCCAGCAGTTCCCCGGGGGAGCGTGGGTACAATGAGCAGTTCTTC

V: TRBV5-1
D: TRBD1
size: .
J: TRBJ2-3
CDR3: CASSPRQGGTDTQYF
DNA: TGCGCCAGCAGCCCTAGACAGGGGGGCACAGATACGCAGTATTTT

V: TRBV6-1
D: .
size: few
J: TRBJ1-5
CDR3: CASSDTGREPQHF
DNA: TGTGCCAGCAGTGATACAGGTCGGGAGCCCCAGCATTTT

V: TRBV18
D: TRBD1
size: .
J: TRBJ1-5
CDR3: CASSPQGAGGNQPQHF
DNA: TGTGCCAGCTCACCTCAGGGGGCTGGAGGCAATCAGCCCCAGCATTTT

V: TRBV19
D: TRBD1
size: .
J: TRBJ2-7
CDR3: CASSMTWGTVSSYEQYF
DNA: TGTGCCAGTAGTATGACATGGGGGACAGTAAGTTCCTACGAGCAGTACTTC

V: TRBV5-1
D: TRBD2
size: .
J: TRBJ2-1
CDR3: CASSQTSGAYNEQFF
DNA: TGCGCCAGCAGCCAAACTAGCGGGGCATACAATGAGCAGTTCTTC

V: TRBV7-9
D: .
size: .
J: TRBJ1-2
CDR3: CASSLGSARGYGYTF
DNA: TGTGCCAGCAGCTTAGGGTCCGCGCGGGGGTATGGCTACACCTTC

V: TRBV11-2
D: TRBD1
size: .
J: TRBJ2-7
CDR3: CASSLATGSSYEQYF
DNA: TGTGCCAGCAGCTTAGCGACAGGGAGCTCCTACGAGCAGTACTTC

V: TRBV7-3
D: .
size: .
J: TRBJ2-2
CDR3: CASSLKGGGGELFF
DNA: TGTGCCAGCAGCTTAAAAGGGGGGGGCGGGGAGCTGTTTTTT

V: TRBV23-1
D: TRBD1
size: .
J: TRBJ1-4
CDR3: CASRLRDRANEKLFF
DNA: TGCGCCAGCCGCTTAAGGGACAGGGCGAATGAAAAACTGTTTTTT

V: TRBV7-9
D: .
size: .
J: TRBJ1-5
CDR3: CASSFGGISNQPQHF
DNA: TGTGCCAGCAGCTTCGGAGGCATTAGCAATCAGCCCCAGCATTTT

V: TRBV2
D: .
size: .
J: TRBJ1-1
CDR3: CASSEQGKGTEAFF
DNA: TGTGCCAGCAGTGAACAGGGGAAGGGCACTGAAGCTTTCTTT

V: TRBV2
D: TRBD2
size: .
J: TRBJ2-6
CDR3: CASTPLASGANVLTF
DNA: TGTGCCAGCACCCCACTAGCGTCAGGGGCCAACGTCCTGACTTTC

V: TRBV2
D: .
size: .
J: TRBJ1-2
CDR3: CASSKSGGSSYGYTF
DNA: TGTGCCAGCAGTAAATCGGGAGGGTCGAGCTATGGCTACACCTTC

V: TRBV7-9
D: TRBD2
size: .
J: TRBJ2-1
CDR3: CASSLGSGGNNEQFF
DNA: TGTGCCAGCAGCCTCGGTAGCGGGGGAAACAATGAGCAGTTCTTC

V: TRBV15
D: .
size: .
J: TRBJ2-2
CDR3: CATSRRGIANTGELFF
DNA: TGTGCCACCAGCAGAAGAGGGATCGCAAACACCGGGGAGCTGTTTTTT

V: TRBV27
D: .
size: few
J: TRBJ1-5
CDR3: CASSLYRVEQPQHF
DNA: TGTGCCAGCAGTTTATACAGGGTCGAGCAGCCCCAGCATTTT

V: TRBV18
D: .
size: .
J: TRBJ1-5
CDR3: CASSPPGGADQPQHF
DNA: TGTGCCAGCTCACCACCGGGGGGGGCTGATCAGCCCCAGCATTTT

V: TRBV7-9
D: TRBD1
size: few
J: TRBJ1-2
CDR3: CASSPGGRYGYTF
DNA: TGTGCCAGTAGCCCAGGGGGACGATATGGCTACACCTTC

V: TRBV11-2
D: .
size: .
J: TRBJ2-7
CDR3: CASSLAPYSSYEQYF
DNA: TGTGCCAGCAGCTTAGCCCCCTATAGCTCCTACGAGCAGTACTTC

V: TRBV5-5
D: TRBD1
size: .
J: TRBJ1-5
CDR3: CASSPGQEYSNQPQHF
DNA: TGTGCCAGCAGCCCGGGACAGGAGTATAGCAATCAGCCCCAGCATTTT

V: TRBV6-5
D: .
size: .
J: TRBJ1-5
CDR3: CASSSRGDNQPQHF
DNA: TGTGCCAGCAGTAGCAGGGGAGACAATCAGCCCCAGCATTTT

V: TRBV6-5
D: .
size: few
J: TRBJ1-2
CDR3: CASSPGYGYTF
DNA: TGTGCCAGCAGCCCAGGCTATGGCTACACCTTC

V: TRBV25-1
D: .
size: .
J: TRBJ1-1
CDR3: CASRQGNTEAFF
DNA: TGTGCCAGCAGACAGGGGAACACTGAAGCTTTCTTT

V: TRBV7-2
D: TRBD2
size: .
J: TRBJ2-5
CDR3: CASSFPGGETQYF
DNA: TGTGCCAGCAGCTTTCCGGGGGGAGAGACCCAGTACTTC

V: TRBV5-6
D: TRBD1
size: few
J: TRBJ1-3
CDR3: CASSLYRGISGNTIYF
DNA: TGTGCCAGCAGCCTCTACAGGGGGATCTCTGGAAACACCATATATTTT

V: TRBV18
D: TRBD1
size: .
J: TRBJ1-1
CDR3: CASSLRTGVVTEAFF
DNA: TGTGCCAGCTCACTACGGACAGGGGTTGTCACTGAAGCTTTCTTT

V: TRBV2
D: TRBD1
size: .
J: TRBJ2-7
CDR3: CASSDRTGGSEQYF
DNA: TGTGCCAGCAGCGACAGGACAGGGGGTTCCGAGCAGTACTTC

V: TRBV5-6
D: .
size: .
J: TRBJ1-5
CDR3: CASSFGRGSNQPQHF
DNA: TGTGCCAGCAGCTTCGGGAGGGGCAGCAATCAGCCCCAGCATTTT

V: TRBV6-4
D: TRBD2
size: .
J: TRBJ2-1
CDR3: CASRVTSGGYNEQFF
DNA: TGTGCCAGCAGGGTTACTAGCGGGGGGTACAATGAGCAGTTCTTC

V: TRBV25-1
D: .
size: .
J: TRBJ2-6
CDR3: CASSESRVTGANVLTF
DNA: TGTGCCAGCAGTGAATCTCGGGTTACTGGGGCCAACGTCCTGACTTTC

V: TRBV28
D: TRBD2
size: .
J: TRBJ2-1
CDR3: CASSLPLRGGTYNEQFF
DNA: TGTGCCAGCAGTTTACCCCTCCGCGGGGGGACCTACAATGAGCAGTTCTTC